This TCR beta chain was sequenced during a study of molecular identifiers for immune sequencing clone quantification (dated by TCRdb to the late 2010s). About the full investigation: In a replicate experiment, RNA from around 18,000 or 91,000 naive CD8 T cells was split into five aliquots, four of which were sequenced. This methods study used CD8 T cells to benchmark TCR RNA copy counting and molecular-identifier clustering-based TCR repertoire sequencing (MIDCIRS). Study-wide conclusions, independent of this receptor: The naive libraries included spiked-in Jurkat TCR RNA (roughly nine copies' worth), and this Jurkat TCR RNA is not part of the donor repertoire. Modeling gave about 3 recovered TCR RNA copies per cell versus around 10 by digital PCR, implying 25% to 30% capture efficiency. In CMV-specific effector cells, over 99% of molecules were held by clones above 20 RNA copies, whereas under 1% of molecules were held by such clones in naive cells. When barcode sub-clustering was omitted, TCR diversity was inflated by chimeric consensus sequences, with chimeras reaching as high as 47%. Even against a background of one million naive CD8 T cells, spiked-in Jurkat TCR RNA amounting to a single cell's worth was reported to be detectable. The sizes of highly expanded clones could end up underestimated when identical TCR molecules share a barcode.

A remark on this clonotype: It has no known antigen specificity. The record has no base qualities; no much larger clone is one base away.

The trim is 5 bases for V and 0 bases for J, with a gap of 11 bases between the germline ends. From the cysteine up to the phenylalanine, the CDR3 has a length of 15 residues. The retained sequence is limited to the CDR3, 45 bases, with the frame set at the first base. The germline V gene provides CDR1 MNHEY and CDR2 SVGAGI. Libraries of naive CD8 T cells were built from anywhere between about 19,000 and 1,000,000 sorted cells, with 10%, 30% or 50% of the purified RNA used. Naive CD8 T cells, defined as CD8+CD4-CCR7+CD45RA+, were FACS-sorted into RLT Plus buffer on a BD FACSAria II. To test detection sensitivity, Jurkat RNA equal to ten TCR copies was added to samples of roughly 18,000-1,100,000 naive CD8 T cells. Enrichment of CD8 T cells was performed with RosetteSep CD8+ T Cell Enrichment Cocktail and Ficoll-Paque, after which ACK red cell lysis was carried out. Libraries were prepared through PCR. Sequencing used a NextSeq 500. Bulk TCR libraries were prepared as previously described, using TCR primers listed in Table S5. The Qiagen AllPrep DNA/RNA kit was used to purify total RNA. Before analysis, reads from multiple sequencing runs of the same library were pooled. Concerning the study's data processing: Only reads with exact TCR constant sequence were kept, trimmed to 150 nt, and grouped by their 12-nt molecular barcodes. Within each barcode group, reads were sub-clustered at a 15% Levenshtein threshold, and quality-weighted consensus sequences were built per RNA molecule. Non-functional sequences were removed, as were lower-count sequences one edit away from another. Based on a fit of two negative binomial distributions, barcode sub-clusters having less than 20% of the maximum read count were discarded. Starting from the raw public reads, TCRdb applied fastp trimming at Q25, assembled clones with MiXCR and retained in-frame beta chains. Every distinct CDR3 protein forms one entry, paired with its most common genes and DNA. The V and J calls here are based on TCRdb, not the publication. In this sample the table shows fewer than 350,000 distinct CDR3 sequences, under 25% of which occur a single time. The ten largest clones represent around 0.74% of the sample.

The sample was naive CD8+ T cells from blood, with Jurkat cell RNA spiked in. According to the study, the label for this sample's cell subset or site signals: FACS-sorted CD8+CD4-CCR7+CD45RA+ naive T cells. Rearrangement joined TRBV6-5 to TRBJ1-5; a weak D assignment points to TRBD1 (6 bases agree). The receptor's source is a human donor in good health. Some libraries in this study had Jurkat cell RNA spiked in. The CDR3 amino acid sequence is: CASSATGNSNQPQHF. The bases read TGTGCCAGCAGTGCAACAGGGAATAGCAATCAGCCCCAGCATTTT.